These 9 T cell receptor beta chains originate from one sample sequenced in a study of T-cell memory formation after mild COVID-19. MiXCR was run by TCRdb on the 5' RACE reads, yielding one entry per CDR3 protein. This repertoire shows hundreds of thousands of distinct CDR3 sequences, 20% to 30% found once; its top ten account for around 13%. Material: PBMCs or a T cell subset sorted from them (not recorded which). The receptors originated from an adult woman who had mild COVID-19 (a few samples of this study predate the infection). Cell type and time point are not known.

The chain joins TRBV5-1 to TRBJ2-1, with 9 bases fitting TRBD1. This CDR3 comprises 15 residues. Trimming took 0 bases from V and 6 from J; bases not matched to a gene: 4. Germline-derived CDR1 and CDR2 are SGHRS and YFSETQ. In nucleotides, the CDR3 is TGCGCCAGCAGCTTGGTGGGACAGGGCATCAATGAGCAGTTCTTC. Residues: CASSLVGQGINEQFF. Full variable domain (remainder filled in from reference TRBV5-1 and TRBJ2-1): KAGVTQTPRYLIKTRGQQVTLSCSPISGHRSVSWYQQTPGQGLQFLFEYFSETQRNKGNFPGRFSGRQFSNSRSEMNVSTLELGDSALYLCASSLVGQGINEQFFGPGTRLTVL.

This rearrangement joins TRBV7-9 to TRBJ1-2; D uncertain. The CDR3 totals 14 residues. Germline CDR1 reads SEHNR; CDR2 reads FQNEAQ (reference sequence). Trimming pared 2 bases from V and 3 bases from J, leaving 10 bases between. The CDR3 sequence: CASSLPQWHYGYTF. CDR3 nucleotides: TGTGCCAGCAGCTTACCCCAGTGGCACTATGGCTACACCTTC. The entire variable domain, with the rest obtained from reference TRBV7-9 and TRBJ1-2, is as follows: DTGVSQNPRHKITKRGQNVTFRCDPISEHNRLYWYRQTLGQGPEFLTYFQNEAQLEKSRLLSDRFSAERPKGSFSTLEIQRTEQGDSAMYLCASSLPQWHYGYTFGSGTRLTVV.

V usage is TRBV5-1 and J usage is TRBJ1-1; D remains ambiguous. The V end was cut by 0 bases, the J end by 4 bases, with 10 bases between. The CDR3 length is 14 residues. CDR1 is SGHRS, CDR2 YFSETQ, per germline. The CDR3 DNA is TGCGCCAGCAGCTTGGGGGAAGGGAGCACTGAAGCTTTCTTT. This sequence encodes CASSLGEGSTEAFF.

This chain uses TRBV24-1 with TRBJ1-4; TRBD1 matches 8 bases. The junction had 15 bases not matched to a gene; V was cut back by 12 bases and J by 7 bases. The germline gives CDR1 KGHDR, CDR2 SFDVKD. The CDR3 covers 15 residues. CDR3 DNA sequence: TGTGCCCACCGCGGTTGCGGACAGGGAGGTGAAAAACTGTTTTTT. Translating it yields CAHRGCGQGGEKLFF.

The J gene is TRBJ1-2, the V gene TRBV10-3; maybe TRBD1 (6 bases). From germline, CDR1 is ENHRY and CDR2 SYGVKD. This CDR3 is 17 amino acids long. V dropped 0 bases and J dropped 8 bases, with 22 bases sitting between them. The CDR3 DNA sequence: TGTGCCATCAGTGAGTCGGTGACAGGAACACCTATCGGGGGCTACACCTTC. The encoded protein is CAISESVTGTPIGGYTF.

The CDR3, as DNA: TGTGCCAGTAGTGCCCAGACAGGGGTGAACACTGAAGCTTTCTTT. This sequence encodes CASSAQTGVNTEAFF. The chain employs TRBV19 and TRBJ1-1; 8 nucleotides line up with TRBD1. After removal of 5 bases from V and 0 bases from J, the junction contained 5 bases not matched to a gene. The CDR3 has 15 residues. Per germline, CDR1 LNHDA and CDR2 SQIVND (reference sequence).

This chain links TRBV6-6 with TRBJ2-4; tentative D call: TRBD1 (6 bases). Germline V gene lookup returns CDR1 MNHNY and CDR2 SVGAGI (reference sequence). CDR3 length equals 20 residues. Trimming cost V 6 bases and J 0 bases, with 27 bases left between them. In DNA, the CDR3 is TGTGCCAGCAGCTCACCAACCCCGCTTCCGGGACACCAAGCCAAAAACATTCAGTACTTC. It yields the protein CASSSPTPLPGHQAKNIQYF.

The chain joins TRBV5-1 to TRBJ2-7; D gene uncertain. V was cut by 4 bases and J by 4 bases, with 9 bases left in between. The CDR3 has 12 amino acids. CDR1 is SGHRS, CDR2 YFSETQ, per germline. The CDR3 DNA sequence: TGCGCCAGCAGCGGTACCCTTTACGAGCAGTACTTC. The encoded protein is CASSGTLYEQYF.

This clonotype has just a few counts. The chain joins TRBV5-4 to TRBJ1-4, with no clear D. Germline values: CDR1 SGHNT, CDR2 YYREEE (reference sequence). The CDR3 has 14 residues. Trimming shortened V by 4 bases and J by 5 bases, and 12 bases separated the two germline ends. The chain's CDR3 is CASSTGGDNEKLFF. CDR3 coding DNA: TGTGCCAGCAGCACGGGAGGCGACAATGAAAAACTGTTTTTT. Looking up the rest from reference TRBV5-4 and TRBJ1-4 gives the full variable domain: ETGVTQSPTHLIKTRGQQVTLRCSSQSGHNTVSWYQQALGQGPQFIFQYYREEENGRGNFPPRFSGLQFPNYSSELNVNALELDDSALYLCASSTGGDNEKLFFGSGTQLSVL.